Following are 13 T cell receptor beta chains from one sample sequenced in a study of blood T cells in healthy people across ages. A sample-barcoded 5' primer and a J-beta primer mix were used in a second PCR of roughly 7 to 11 cycles. Each CDR3 protein gets one entry after TCRdb re-called the 5' RACE reads with MiXCR. The table has under 2 million distinct CDR3 sequences, about 31% seen once. What was sequenced was blood. The source of these receptors is a young woman in good health.

The chain recombines TRBV27 with TRBJ1-6; D remains unclear. The length of the CDR3 is 12 residues. V was clipped by 4 bases and J by 8 bases, with 6 bases between them. The germline V gene encodes CDR1 MNHEY and CDR2 SMNVEV (reference sequence). Written as DNA, the CDR3 is TGTGCCAGCAGTTCTAACCATTCACCCCTCCACTTT. This sequence encodes CASSSNHSPLHF.

The rearrangement uses TRBV3-1 and TRBJ2-2; 8 nucleotides line up with TRBD2. CDR3 length equals 19 residues. The junction had 12 bases not matched to a gene; V was cut back by 3 bases and J by 0 bases. Germline V gene data show CDR1 as LGHDT and CDR2 as YNNKEL (reference sequence). CDR3 sequence reads: CASSHPSGAGDANTGELFF. The CDR3, as DNA: TGTGCCAGCAGCCACCCCTCCGGAGCGGGAGATGCGAACACCGGGGAGCTGTTTTTT.

The genes are TRBV3-1 and TRBJ1-2; no clear D. The CDR3 is 13 amino acids. V dropped 1 base and J dropped 8 bases, with 11 bases sitting between them. Germline CDR1 and CDR2: LGHDT and YNNKEL (reference sequence). Here the CDR3 reads CASSQGPWSGYTF. The CDR3 nucleotides are TGTGCCAGCAGCCAAGGTCCGTGGAGCGGCTACACCTTC.

The chain joins TRBV27 to TRBJ1-2; TRBD1 agrees at 11 bases. Trimming took 8 bases from V and 6 from J; bases not matched to a gene: 2. Germline V gives CDR1 MNHEY, CDR2 SMNVEV (reference sequence). There are 12 residues in the CDR3. The CDR3 reads CASLGQGDGYTF. CDR3 sequence (DNA): TGTGCCAGCTTGGGACAGGGGGATGGCTACACCTTC.

This clonotype showed up just a few times. The V and J genes are TRBV5-1 and TRBJ2-5; perhaps TRBD1 as D (6 bases). This CDR3 contains 15 residues. Between the trimmed V and J ends, which lost 0 bases and 5 bases, there was a span of 14 bases. Germline V CDR1 and CDR2: SGHRS, YFSETQ. CDR3 DNA: TGCGCCAGCAGCTTGGGTACAGGGTATGGGGAGACCCAGTACTTC. It specifies CASSLGTGYGETQYF.

This clonotype has just one count. The CDR3 DNA follows: TGTGCCAGTAGTAGAAGGACAGGGAAAAATCAGCCCCAGCATTTT. Protein product: CASSRRTGKNQPQHF. The V call is TRBV19, the J call TRBJ1-5, with 8 bases fitting TRBD1. The CDR3 has 15 amino acids. From germline, CDR1 is LNHDA and CDR2 SQIVND (reference sequence). J lost 4 bases, V lost 4 bases, and 6 bases had no gene match. Combining the CDR3 with reference TRBV19 and TRBJ1-5 gives the whole variable domain DGGITQSPKYLFRKEGQNVTLSCEQNLNHDAMYWYRQDPGQGLRLIYYSQIVNDFQKGDIAEGYSVSREKKESFPLTVTSAQKNPTAFYLCASSRRTGKNQPQHFGDGTRLSIL.

This clonotype was observed a handful of times. The chain joins TRBV20-1 to TRBJ2-7, with TRBD2 matching 8 bases. Per germline, CDR1 DFQATT and CDR2 SNEGSKA (reference sequence). The ends lost 6 bases at V and 0 bases at J; junction bases unmatched: 10. The CDR3 runs 15 residues. The CDR3 loop reads CSAPSGLVLSYEQYF. As DNA, the CDR3 is TGCAGTGCCCCCTCGGGACTAGTCCTCTCCTACGAGCAGTACTTC.

This clonotype was seen a single time. The chain recombines TRBV9 with TRBJ2-7; 12 bases align to TRBD2. The germline gives CDR1 SGDLS, CDR2 YYNGEE. The CDR3 extends over 15 amino acids. The junction had 10 bases not matched to a gene; V was cut back by 5 bases and J by 7 bases. The DNA for the CDR3 is TGTGCCAGCAGGACTAGCGGGAGTCGTGTGGAGGAGCAGTACTTC. It yields the protein CASRTSGSRVEEQYF.

The chain joins TRBV3-1 to TRBJ1-2; tentatively, D is TRBD1 (6 bases). CDR3 length equals 16 residues. The germline V gene has CDR1 LGHDT and CDR2 YNNKEL (reference sequence). V shed 0 bases and J shed 8 bases, with 19 bases lying between them. CDR3 in amino acids: CASSQESRWGADGYTF. The CDR3, as DNA: TGTGCCAGCAGCCAAGAGTCCCGCTGGGGGGCGGACGGCTACACCTTC.

The rearrangement joins TRBV7-9 to TRBJ2-1; 12 bases align to TRBD2. CDR1 is SEHNR and CDR2 is FQNEAQ in the germline V gene (reference sequence). The CDR3 runs 16 residues. V gave up 6 bases and J gave up 6 bases; unmatched junction bases: 9. The CDR3 nucleotides are TGTGCCAGCAGTTCACGACTAGCGGGAGATTCCAATGAGCAGTTCTTC. Protein product: CASSSRLAGDSNEQFF.

The rearrangement links TRBV12-5 to TRBJ2-1, with TRBD1 identical over 8 bases. Germline trimming cut 3 bases from V and 9 bases from J; bases unmatched to any gene: 10. Per the germline V gene, CDR1 is LGHNT and CDR2 is FRNRAP. There are 15 residues in the CDR3. DNA of the CDR3: TGTGCTAGTGGTTTAGGCCAGGGGGCCAAGGTTGAGCAGTTCTTC. Protein: CASGLGQGAKVEQFF.

This chain links TRBV7-2 with TRBJ2-7; 12 nucleotides agree with TRBD2. The CDR3 extends over 15 amino acids. The germline CDR1 and CDR2 sequences are SGHTA and FQGNSA. The ends lost 4 bases at V and 5 bases at J; junction bases unmatched: 6. For the CDR3, the DNA is TGTGCCAGCAGCTCTAGCGGGAGGGCCAAAGACGAGCAGTACTTC. It specifies CASSSSGRAKDEQYF.

V and J are TRBV4-1 and TRBJ1-3, with 11 bases lining up with TRBD1. The germline V gene has CDR1 MGHRA and CDR2 YSYEKL. J gave up 5 bases and V 1 base, and 4 bases lay outside the gene matches. The CDR3 has 16 residues. This chain's CDR3 is CASSQGGTGGRNTIYF. Written as DNA, the CDR3 is TGCGCCAGCAGCCAAGGAGGGACAGGGGGTAGAAACACCATATATTTT.